This record looks at one T cell receptor (beta chain) sequence and its context. No antigen is known for it. Other DNA sequences in this specimen translate into the identical CDR3. These data originate in a study of PD-1 blockade in classical Hodgkin lymphoma. Study-wide context: It was nivolumab at 3 mg/kg, given intravenously every 2 weeks, that patients received.

Study observations and caveats: Newly diagnosed patients were said to have less baseline TCR diversity than healthy donors did. By C4D1, diversity of CD4+ TCRs had risen significantly, whereas that of CD8+ TCRs had not. Repertoire difference causes, possibly disease activity or prior therapy, remain undefined.

Following autologous stem cell transplantation, relapse occurred in every patient, and exposure to brentuximab vedotin varied. Germline loops: CDR1 MGHDK, CDR2 SYGVNS. V lost 2 bases and J 8 bases, leaving 21 bases between the germline ends. This CDR3 is 17 amino acids long. The data were produced by immunoSEQ multiplex PCR, yet TCRdb's version contains in-frame clones alone and is incomplete. The sample lists approximately 15,000 clones, 81% occurring once. The clonotype originates from a human donor with classical Hodgkin lymphoma. Here the sequenced sample was peripheral blood mononuclear cells (PBMCs), taken at baseline. The chain has TRBV25-1 and TRBJ2-2, with a possible D match to TRBD2 (5 bases). CDR3 residues: CASSERSGSPRPGELFF. CDR3 nucleotides: TGTGCCAGCAGTGAACGCTCTGGGAGCCCACGGCCGGGGGAGCTGTTTTTT.